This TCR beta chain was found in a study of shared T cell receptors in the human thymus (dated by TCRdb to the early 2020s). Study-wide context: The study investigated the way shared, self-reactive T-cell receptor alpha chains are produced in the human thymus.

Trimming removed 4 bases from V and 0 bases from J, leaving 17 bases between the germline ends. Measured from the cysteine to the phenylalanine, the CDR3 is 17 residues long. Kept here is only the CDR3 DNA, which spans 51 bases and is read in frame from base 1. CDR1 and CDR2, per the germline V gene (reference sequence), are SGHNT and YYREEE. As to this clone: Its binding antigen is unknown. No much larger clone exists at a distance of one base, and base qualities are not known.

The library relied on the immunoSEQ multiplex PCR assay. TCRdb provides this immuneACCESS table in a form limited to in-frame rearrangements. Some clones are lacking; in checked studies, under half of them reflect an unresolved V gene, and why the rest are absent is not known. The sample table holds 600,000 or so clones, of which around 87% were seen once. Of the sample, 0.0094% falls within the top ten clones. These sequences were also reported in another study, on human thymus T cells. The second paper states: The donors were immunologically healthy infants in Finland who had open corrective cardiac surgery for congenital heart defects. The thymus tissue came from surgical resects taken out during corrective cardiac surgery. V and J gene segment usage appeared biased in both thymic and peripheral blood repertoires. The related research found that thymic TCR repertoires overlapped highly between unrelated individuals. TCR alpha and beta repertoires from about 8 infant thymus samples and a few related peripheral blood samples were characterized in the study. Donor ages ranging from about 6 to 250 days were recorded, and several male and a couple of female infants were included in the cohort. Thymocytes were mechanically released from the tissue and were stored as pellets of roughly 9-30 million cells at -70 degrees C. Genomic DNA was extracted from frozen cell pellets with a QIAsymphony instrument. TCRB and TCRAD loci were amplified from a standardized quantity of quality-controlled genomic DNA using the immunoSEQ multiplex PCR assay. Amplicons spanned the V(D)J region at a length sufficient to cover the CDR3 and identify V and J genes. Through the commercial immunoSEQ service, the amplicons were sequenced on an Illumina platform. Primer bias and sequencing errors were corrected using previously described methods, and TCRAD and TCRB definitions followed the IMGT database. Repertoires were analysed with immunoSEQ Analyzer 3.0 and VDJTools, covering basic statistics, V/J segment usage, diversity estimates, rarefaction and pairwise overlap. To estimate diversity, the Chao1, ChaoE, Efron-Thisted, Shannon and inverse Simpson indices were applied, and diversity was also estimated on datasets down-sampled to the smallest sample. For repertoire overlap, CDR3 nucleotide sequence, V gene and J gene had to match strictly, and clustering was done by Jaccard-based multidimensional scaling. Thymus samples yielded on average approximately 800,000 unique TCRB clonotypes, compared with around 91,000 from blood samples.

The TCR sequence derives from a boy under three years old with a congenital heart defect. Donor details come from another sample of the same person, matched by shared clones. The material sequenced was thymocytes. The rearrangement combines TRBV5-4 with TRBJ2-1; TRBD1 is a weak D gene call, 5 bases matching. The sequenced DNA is TGTGCCAGCAGCGCCCCGACAGTATGTAGCTCCTACAATGAGCAGTTCTTC. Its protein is CASSAPTVCSSYNEQFF. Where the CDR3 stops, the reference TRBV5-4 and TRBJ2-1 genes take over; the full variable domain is ETGVTQSPTHLIKTRGQQVTLRCSSQSGHNTVSWYQQALGQGPQFIFQYYREEENGRGNFPPRFSGLQFPNYSSELNVNALELDDSALYLCASSAPTVCSSYNEQFFGPGTRLTVL.